This T cell receptor (beta chain) derives from a study of cytomegalovirus exposure and HLA in healthy donors. Study as a whole: Caucasian-associated ancestry cluster membership applied to 75% to 85% of around 400 genotyped donors.

For this clone: No antigen is known for it.

The V end lost 6 bases, the J end lost 4 bases, and 15 bases lay between the germline ends. Germline-derived CDR1 and CDR2 are MNHEY and SMNVEV (reference sequence). The CDR3 contains 15 residues. Findings of the study overall: In an earlier analysis, about 87% or about 30%: the productive usage of most TCR beta V segments. Evidence from a later analysis indicated that most CMV-associated TCR beta chains looked HLA-restricted. In a later analysis, a genetic analysis reported fewer productive-TCR N-insertions in an Asian-associated ancestry cluster than the cohort average.

Primers for the PCR totalled 60 Vbeta and 13 Jbeta. The table came from immunoSEQ multiplex PCR; TCRdb's copy has only in-frame clones and leaves some out. Of tens of thousands of clones in the sample, more than 70% were seen once. The sample comprised PBMCs. The receptor's source is a man in his forties in good health and CMV-seronegative. V and J are TRBV27 and TRBJ1-4; D might be TRBD1 (5 bases). The CDR3 DNA follows: TGTGCCAGCAGATATTGGACACCGCTTAATGAAAAACTGTTTTTT. This gives the protein CASRYWTPLNEKLFF.